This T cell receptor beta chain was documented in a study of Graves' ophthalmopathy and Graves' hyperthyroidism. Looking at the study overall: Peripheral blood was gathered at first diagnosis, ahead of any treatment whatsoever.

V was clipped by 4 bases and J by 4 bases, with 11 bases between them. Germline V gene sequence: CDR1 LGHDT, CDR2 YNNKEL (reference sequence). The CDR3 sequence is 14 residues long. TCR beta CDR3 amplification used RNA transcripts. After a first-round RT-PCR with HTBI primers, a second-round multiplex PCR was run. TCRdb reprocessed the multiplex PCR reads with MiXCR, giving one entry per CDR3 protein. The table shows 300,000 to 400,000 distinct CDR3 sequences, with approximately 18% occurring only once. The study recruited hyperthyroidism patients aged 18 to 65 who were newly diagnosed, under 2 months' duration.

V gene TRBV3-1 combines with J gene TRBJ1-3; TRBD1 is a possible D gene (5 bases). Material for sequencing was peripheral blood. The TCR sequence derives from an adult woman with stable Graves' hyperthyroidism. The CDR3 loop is CASSRPGLGNTIYF. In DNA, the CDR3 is TGTGCCAGCAGCCGGCCAGGGCTGGGAAACACCATATATTTT.